These 7 T cell receptor beta chains were sequenced from one sample in a study of blood T cell repertoires in COVID-19. TCRdb's table, derived via immunoSEQ multiplex PCR, lists solely in-frame clones and lacks some. Of roughly 180,000 clones listed, more than 70% are singletons. Sequences were obtained from PBMCs or T cells enriched from blood (not recorded which). All receptors come from a woman aged 45-59 years in a cohort exposed to, infected with or recovered from COVID-19 (not recorded which).

A single count supports this clone. This chain joins TRBV18 and TRBJ1-5; D possibly corresponds to TRBD1 (6 bases). The germline V and J ends were trimmed by 3 bases and 5 bases, with 11 bases remaining between them. The germline V gene encodes CDR1 KGHSH and CDR2 LQKENI. The CDR3 is 14 amino acids. Here the CDR3 reads CASSPSGVDQPQHF. CDR3 nucleotide sequence: TGTGCCAGCTCACCGTCAGGGGTGGATCAGCCCCAGCATTTT.

This chain links TRBV29-1 with TRBJ2-1; 9 positions agree with TRBD2. The CDR3 is made up of 15 amino acids. V was pared by 4 bases and J by 2 bases, with 6 bases of the junction left unmatched. Per the germline V gene, CDR1 is SQVTM and CDR2 is ANQGSEA. This chain's CDR3 is CSVGETSGAYNEQFF. The DNA of the CDR3 is TGCAGCGTTGGGGAGACTAGCGGAGCCTACAATGAGCAGTTCTTC.

The chain uses TRBV27 and TRBJ2-2; 9 positions match TRBD2. The V gene's germline CDR1 is MNHEY and CDR2 SMNVEV (reference sequence). This CDR3 is built from 15 residues. Trimming cost V 2 bases and J 4 bases; bases outside gene matches: 2. The CDR3 DNA is TGTGCCAGCAGTTTACTAGCGGGGCCCACCGGGGAGCTGTTTTTT. Its protein is CASSLLAGPTGELFF.

This clone was recorded only once. This chain connects TRBV6-6 to TRBJ2-3, with TRBD2 as a possible D gene (6 bases). Deletions cut 4 bases from V and 2 bases from J, with 13 bases between. This CDR3 spans 15 amino acids. Germline V CDR1 and CDR2: MNHNY, SVGAGI (reference sequence). The DNA of the CDR3 is TGTGCCAGCAGTTCCCGGGACTTATCCACAGATACGCAGTATTTT. The encoded protein is CASSSRDLSTDTQYF.

This chain joins TRBV5-1 and TRBJ2-5; D is undetermined. The CDR3 contains 13 residues. The germline V and J ends were trimmed by 2 bases and 5 bases, with 10 bases remaining between them. Germline CDR1 and CDR2: SGHRS and YFSETQ. Written as DNA, the CDR3 is TGCGCCAGCAGCTTTGGGCGCGCTGAGACCCAGTACTTC. Its protein product is CASSFGRAETQYF.

The rearrangement uses TRBV7-9 and TRBJ2-7; weak D call: TRBD1 (6 bases). Trimming removed 2 bases at V and 4 bases at J, with 12 bases between. In germline, CDR1 is SEHNR, CDR2 FQNEAQ (reference sequence). The CDR3 covers 14 residues. CDR3 DNA: TGTGCCAGCAGCTTAACAGGGAGCGATTACGAGCAGTACTTC. This gives the protein CASSLTGSDYEQYF.

As for this clone: The sample holds other DNA sequences that translate to the same CDR3. J is TRBJ2-5 and V is TRBV2; the match to TRBD2 covers 11 bases. With V trimmed by 4 bases and J by 4 bases, 11 bases remained unmatched. Germline CDR1 and CDR2: SNHLY and FYNNEI. The CDR3 spans 17 residues. The chain's CDR3 is CASSVGLAGGPVETQYF. The CDR3, as DNA: TGTGCCAGCAGTGTAGGTTTAGCGGGGGGGCCGGTAGAGACCCAGTACTTC.